The next 21 T cell receptor beta chains were all read from a single sample in a study of OX40 agonist ivuxolimab in advanced cancers. Generated by immunoSEQ multiplex PCR, the TCRdb table keeps only in-frame clones and is missing some. The sample includes 55,000 to 90,000 clones, approximately 78% seen only once; the top ten take roughly 0.4%. Material: CD4+ or CD8+ T cells sorted from blood, obtained in a trial of the OX40 agonist ivuxolimab. The receptors derive from an adult with an advanced solid tumor such as melanoma, head and neck, liver or kidney cancer.

The genes are TRBV6-4 and TRBJ1-6; D is undetermined. CDR3 length: 13 residues. The V gene's germline CDR1 is MRHNA and CDR2 SNTAGT. The V end was cut by 0 bases, the J end by 7 bases, with 4 bases between. The CDR3 DNA reads as TGTGCCAGCAGTGACTCTGGGAATTCACCCCTCCACTTT. This translates into CASSDSGNSPLHF.

The V call is TRBV11-3, the J call TRBJ2-1; 7 bases match TRBD2. Germline lookup yields CDR1 SGHNT and CDR2 YENEEA. V trimming: 1 base; J trimming: 7 bases; junction bases outside the gene matches: 1. CDR3 length equals 13 residues. In nucleotides, the CDR3 is TGTGCCAGCAGCTTAGCGCGGGAGAATGAGCAGTTCTTC. Protein sequence: CASSLARENEQFF.

CDR3 sequence reads: CASILWDSNQPQHF. The CDR3 DNA reads as TGTGCCAGCATACTCTGGGATAGCAATCAGCCCCAGCATTTT. The chain joins TRBV5-8 to TRBJ1-5; D gene ambiguous. This CDR3 has 14 amino acids. Per the germline V gene, CDR1 is SGHTS and CDR2 is YDEGEE. The V end lost 6 bases, the J end lost 0 bases, and 10 bases lay between the germline ends.

About this clone: Different DNA sequences within this sample yield the same CDR3. This chain links TRBV2 with TRBJ1-5, with unresolved D. V was cut by 4 bases and J by 3 bases, with 4 bases left in between. This CDR3 has 12 residues. Per germline, CDR1 SNHLY and CDR2 FYNNEI. The CDR3 region has the DNA TGTGCCAGCAGTGGATCCAATCAGCCCCAGCATTTT. Its translation is CASSGSNQPQHF. Drawing the rest from reference TRBV2 and TRBJ1-5, the complete variable domain is EPEVTQTPSHQVTQMGQEVILRCVPISNHLYFYWYRQILGQKVEFLVSFYNNEISEKSEIFDDQFSVERPDGSNFTLKIRSTKLEDSAMYFCASSGSNQPQHFGDGTRLSIL.

The V and J genes are TRBV7-9 and TRBJ2-5, with 8 bases lining up with TRBD1. The CDR3 has 13 amino acids. The V and J ends lost 5 bases and 3 bases, in that order; junction bases with no gene match: 2. The V gene's germline CDR1 is SEHNR and CDR2 FQNEAQ (reference sequence). The CDR3 protein is CASSRTGKETQYF. The CDR3 DNA follows: TGTGCCAGCAGCCGGACAGGGAAAGAGACCCAGTACTTC.

V usage is TRBV18 and J usage is TRBJ2-3; D may be TRBD2 (6 bases). The germline V gene encodes CDR1 KGHSH and CDR2 LQKENI. The length of the CDR3 is 15 residues. Trimming removed 3 bases from V and 1 base from J, with 11 bases in between. CDR3 in amino acids: CASSPSSVGTDTQYF. In nucleotides, the CDR3 is TGTGCCAGCTCACCCTCTAGCGTTGGCACAGATACGCAGTATTTT.

V usage is TRBV28 and J usage is TRBJ1-1, with D perhaps TRBD1 (6 bases). CDR3 length: 15 amino acids. Trimming cost V 1 base and J 0 bases, with 9 bases left between them. Germline CDR1 and CDR2: MDHEN and SYDVKM. Here the CDR3 reads CASSLSSGVNTEAFF. CDR3 nucleotides: TGTGCCAGCAGTTTATCTTCAGGGGTGAACACTGAAGCTTTCTTT.

This chain uses TRBV27 with TRBJ2-1; 7 bases agree with TRBD2. Trimming cost V 4 bases and J 7 bases; bases outside gene matches: 10. The CDR3 contains 15 residues. Germline V gene sequence: CDR1 MNHEY, CDR2 SMNVEV (reference sequence). The DNA for the CDR3 is TGTGCCAGCAGTTCCCCGGGGGAGGGAGGGAATGAGCAGTTCTTC. Protein product: CASSSPGEGGNEQFF.

This clone was recorded a few times. The chain is built from TRBV29-1 and TRBJ1-2; 7 bases agree with TRBD1. The V segment lost 2 bases and the J segment 7 bases; nucleotides outside the gene matches: 10. CDR3 length: 14 amino acids. The V gene's germline CDR1 is SQVTM and CDR2 ANQGSEA. The CDR3 coding sequence is TGCAGCGTTGAAAGGAGGGGGCTCGGCCGTGGCTACACCTTC. It specifies CSVERRGLGRGYTF.

The chain is built from TRBV27 and TRBJ2-3; D is ambiguous. V lost 7 bases, J lost 0 bases, and 11 bases lay in between. The germline V gene has CDR1 MNHEY and CDR2 SMNVEV (reference sequence). CDR3 length equals 14 residues. The chain's CDR3 is CASTPTISTDTQYF. Written as DNA, the CDR3 is TGTGCCAGCACCCCCACGATAAGCACAGATACGCAGTATTTT.

V is TRBV11-1 and J is TRBJ2-1, with TRBD2 matching 10 bases. V dropped 3 bases and J dropped 7; count of bases not matched to a gene: 6. This CDR3 is built from 15 residues. Germline V gene sequence: CDR1 SGHAT, CDR2 FQDESV (reference sequence). The CDR3 region is CASSFGAGGYNEQFF. CDR3 nucleotides: TGTGCCAGCAGCTTCGGAGCGGGAGGGTATAATGAGCAGTTCTTC.

In the case of this clone: Other DNA sequences within the sample encode an identical CDR3. The V gene is TRBV7-9, the J gene TRBJ1-1; D is unresolved. The CDR3 is 14 amino acids. Germline CDR1 SEHNR, CDR2 FQNEAQ (reference sequence). Between the trimmed V and J ends, which lost 1 base and 0 bases, there was a span of 6 bases. The DNA of the CDR3 is TGTGCCAGCAGCTTAGAAGGGTTGAACACTGAAGCTTTCTTT. It specifies CASSLEGLNTEAFF. The full variable domain, in which reference TRBV7-9 and TRBJ1-1 provide the parts outside the CDR3, is DTGVSQNPRHKITKRGQNVTFRCDPISEHNRLYWYRQTLGQGPEFLTYFQNEAQLEKSRLLSDRFSAERPKGSFSTLEIQRTEQGDSAMYLCASSLEGLNTEAFFGQGTRLTVV.

The rearrangement joins TRBV7-9 to TRBJ2-1; maybe TRBD1 (5 bases). The CDR3 contains 15 residues. The germline V gene encodes CDR1 SEHNR and CDR2 FQNEAQ (reference sequence). The germline V and J ends were trimmed by 4 bases and 8 bases, with 18 bases remaining between them. The CDR3 coding sequence is TGTGCCAGCAGCTGGACATTCCAGAGTCACGATGAGCAGTTCTTC. This gives the protein CASSWTFQSHDEQFF.

This chain links TRBV6-1 with TRBJ1-5, with D possibly being TRBD1 (5 bases). Germline CDR1 reads MNHNS; CDR2 reads SASEGT. This CDR3 contains 14 residues. Trimming cost V 2 bases and J 1 base, with 6 bases left between them. CDR3 DNA: TGTGCCAGCAGTGAATGGGGGAGCAATCAGCCCCAGCATTTT. This sequence encodes CASSEWGSNQPQHF.

V usage is TRBV7-6 and J usage is TRBJ2-2; no clear D gene. The CDR3 has 16 amino acids. V shed 5 bases and J shed 0 bases, with 13 bases lying between them. Germline CDR1 and CDR2: SGHVS and FNYEAQ. The CDR3 here is CASSPSLNSNTGELFF. In DNA, the CDR3 is TGTGCCAGCAGCCCCAGTCTAAACTCGAACACCGGGGAGCTGTTTTTT.

Concerning this clone itself: This specimen includes other DNA sequences encoding the same CDR3. The rearrangement joins TRBV18 to TRBJ1-4; D is undetermined. CDR3 size: 13 residues. Trimming removed 3 bases at V and 4 bases at J, with 6 bases between. CDR1 and CDR2 from the germline V gene are KGHSH and LQKENI. CDR3 protein: CASSPSGNEKLFF. For the CDR3, the DNA is TGTGCCAGCTCACCTTCGGGTAATGAAAAACTGTTTTTT.

V gene TRBV6-5 combines with J gene TRBJ2-5; 7 nucleotides match TRBD2. In germline, CDR1 is MNHEY, CDR2 SVGAGI. Trimming took 7 bases from V and 2 from J; bases not matched to a gene: 10. The CDR3 extends over 15 amino acids. The DNA for the CDR3 is TGTGCCAGCAAGGACCGGGCTAGCGGACAAGAGACCCAGTACTTC. It yields the protein CASKDRASGQETQYF.

The gene calls are TRBV29-1 and TRBJ1-2; D perhaps matches TRBD1 (6 bases). Germline CDR1 is SQVTM and CDR2 is ANQGSEA. The CDR3 length is 13 residues. V lost 4 bases, J lost 4 bases, and 13 bases lay in between. The CDR3 bases are TGCAGCGTTGCGGCAGGGGCCATCTATGGCTACACCTTC. As protein: CSVAAGAIYGYTF.

The sample holds one count of this clone. The chain is built from TRBV28 and TRBJ2-7; 9 bases map to TRBD2. Per germline, CDR1 MDHEN and CDR2 SYDVKM. The junction had 8 bases not matched to a gene; V was cut back by 5 bases and J by 6 bases. CDR3 length equals 14 residues. The CDR3 spells CASSPPGLASEQYV. CDR3 bases: TGTGCCAGCAGTCCACCGGGACTAGCATCCGAGCAGTACGTC.

The chain recombines TRBV7-3 with TRBJ2-2; D gene uncertain. Between the trimmed V and J ends, which lost 3 bases and 6 bases, there was a span of 8 bases. This CDR3 region has 13 residues. CDR1 is SGHTA and CDR2 is FQGTGA in the germline V gene. DNA for the CDR3: TGTGCCAGCAGCTTCACTATTGCCGGGGAGCTGTTTTTT. This encodes CASSFTIAGELFF.

The CDR3 reads CASSQSYNRGEKLFF. Here the CDR3 DNA reads TGCGCCAGCAGCCAATCATACAACAGGGGTGAAAAACTGTTTTTT. The rearrangement joins TRBV4-1 to TRBJ1-4; 7 bases match TRBD1. The germline CDR1 and CDR2 sequences are MGHRA and YSYEKL. V gave up 2 bases and J gave up 7 bases; unmatched junction bases: 7. This CDR3 is built from 15 residues.